What follows are 28 T cell receptor beta chains derived from one specimen sequenced in a study of identical twins (dated by TCRdb to the mid-2010s). To prepare the library, 5' RACE was applied. Instrument used: Illumina HiSeq 2000. TCRdb reran the public reads through fastp at Q25 and MiXCR, keeping productive beta chains. Rows are combined by CDR3 protein, so each entry shows the most common genes and DNA. A total of under 900,000 distinct CDR3 sequences appear in this sample, 10% to 15% of them only once. About 1.5% of the sample rests with the top ten. This sample also appeared in a second study, on yellow fever vaccine responses in identical twins.

The material sequenced was PBMCs. The receptors derive from a woman under 30 in good health.

This clonotype was seen only a few times. The chain is built from TRBV4-2 and TRBJ2-1; TRBD2 is a possible D gene (5 bases). The germline V gene encodes CDR1 LGHNA and CDR2 YNFKEQ. CDR3 length: 15 residues. Trimming pared 0 bases from V and 6 bases from J, leaving 12 bases between. The CDR3 region is CASSQDGVSFNEQFF. DNA for the CDR3: TGTGCCAGCAGCCAAGACGGGGTTTCTTTCAATGAGCAGTTCTTC.

Only a few counts were recorded for this clonotype. CDR3 sequence: CSVDKQGSYGYTF. The CDR3 coding sequence is TGCAGCGTCGACAAACAGGGTAGCTATGGCTACACCTTC. V usage is TRBV29-1 and J usage is TRBJ1-2; possibly TRBD1 for D (6 bases). V was clipped by 6 bases and J by 4 bases, with 15 bases between them. Germline loops: CDR1 SQVTM, CDR2 ANQGSEA. The CDR3 is made up of 13 amino acids.

The chain carries TRBV29-1 and TRBJ1-1; D is undetermined. The CDR3 extends over 12 amino acids. The V end was cut by 4 bases, the J end by 3 bases, with 9 bases between. Germline CDR1 and CDR2: SQVTM and ANQGSEA. CDR3 DNA sequence: TGCAGCGTTGGGCAGCAACACACTGAAGCTTTCTTT. This encodes CSVGQQHTEAFF.

V usage is TRBV12-3 or TRBV12-4 and J usage is TRBJ2-1; maybe TRBD1 (5 bases). The CDR3 spans 15 residues. V lost 7 bases to trimming and J lost 0 bases, with 13 bases between them. In DNA, the CDR3 is TGTGCCAGCACCTTAACAGGCCTCTCCTACAATGAGCAGTTCTTC. Translated: CASTLTGLSYNEQFF.

Only a few counts were recorded for this clonotype. The chain combines TRBV10-3 with TRBJ2-1; the match to TRBD2 covers 8 bases. In germline, CDR1 is ENHRY, CDR2 SYGVKD. V lost 5 bases and J lost 7; bases outside the gene matches: 13. The CDR3 consists of 16 residues. The CDR3 bases are TGTGCCATCAGTCCCCCCGGACTAGCCCTTGGGAATGAGCAGTTCTTC. The encoded protein is CAISPPGLALGNEQFF.

The chain carries TRBV5-1 and TRBJ2-1; 9 positions match TRBD2. Germline V gives CDR1 SGHRS, CDR2 YFSETQ. The V segment lost 4 bases and the J segment 4 bases; nucleotides outside the gene matches: 9. The CDR3 spans 16 residues. The CDR3 nucleotides are TGCGCCAGCAGCGGAAGAGCGGGGGGATTTTACAATGAGCAGTTCTTC. Translating gives CASSGRAGGFYNEQFF.

The V gene is TRBV9, the J gene TRBJ2-5, with 12 bases lining up with TRBD2. The CDR3 loop spans 15 amino acids. The germline gives CDR1 SGDLS, CDR2 YYNGEE. The V and J ends lost 3 bases and 4 bases, in that order; junction bases with no gene match: 4. CDR3 coding DNA: TGTGCCAGCAGCGCCTCTAGCGGGGGGGCAGAGACCCAGTACTTC. It encodes CASSASSGGAETQYF. The full variable domain, rest sourced from reference TRBV9 and TRBJ2-5, is DSGVTQTPKHLITATGQRVTLRCSPRSGDLSVYWYQQSLDQGLQFLIQYYNGEERAKGNILERFSAQQFPDLHSELNLSSLELGDSALYFCASSASSGGAETQYFGPGTRLLVL.

The rearrangement links TRBV6-5 to TRBJ1-1, with 7 bases matching TRBD1. The germline gives CDR1 MNHEY, CDR2 SVGAGI. J was trimmed by 4 bases and V by 4 bases; bases with no gene match: 12. The CDR3 is made up of 16 amino acids. The DNA for the CDR3 is TGTGCCAGCAGTTCTTGGACAGGCCCGATGGGCACTGAAGCTTTCTTT. It encodes CASSSWTGPMGTEAFF.

This clonotype was counted only a few times. The J gene is TRBJ2-7, the V gene TRBV5-1; 7 bases fit TRBD2. The CDR3 is 11 residues long. The V gene's germline CDR1 is SGHRS and CDR2 YFSETQ. V trimming: 5 bases; J trimming: 6 bases; junction bases outside the gene matches: 2. CDR3 sequence: CASSWGGEQYV. CDR3 bases: TGCGCCAGCAGTTGGGGGGGCGAGCAGTACGTC.

This clonotype occurred once. This chain connects TRBV15 to TRBJ2-7; TRBD1 is a possible D gene (6 bases). CDR3 length: 13 residues. V lost 9 bases and J lost 4, with 16 bases in between. Germline V gives CDR1 LNHNV, CDR2 YYDKDF (reference sequence). CDR3 in DNA: TGTGCCACGGCTACAGGGATCGGTTACGAGCAGTACTTC. This gives the protein CATATGIGYEQYF. Full variable domain (outside the CDR3, taken from reference TRBV15 and TRBJ2-7): DAMVIQNPRYQVTQFGKPVTLSCSQTLNHNVMYWYQQKSSQAPKLLFHYYDKDFNNEADTPDNFQSRRPNTSFCFLDIRSPGLGDTAMYLCATATGIGYEQYFGPGTRLTVT.

This clonotype was seen a few times. The chain couples TRBV7-3 to TRBJ2-1; possibly TRBD2 for D (5 bases). Germline-derived CDR1 and CDR2 are SGHTA and FQGTGA. The CDR3 is 13 amino acids. V was shortened by 4 bases and J by 8 bases, with 12 bases between the two germline ends. CDR3 DNA sequence: TGTGCCAGCAGCTCCGGACTCCGGGATGAGCAGTTCTTC. Translating it yields CASSSGLRDEQFF.

The chain links TRBV12-3 or TRBV12-4 to TRBJ2-1, with 8 bases aligning to TRBD2. This CDR3 has 16 amino acids. V gave up 5 bases and J gave up 6 bases; unmatched junction bases: 12. CDR3 region: CASSPHPPLAGNEQFF. In nucleotides, the CDR3 is TGTGCCAGCAGTCCCCACCCCCCTCTAGCGGGCAATGAGCAGTTCTTC.

The rearrangement links TRBV28 to TRBJ2-5; 13 bases fit TRBD2. Losses at the gene ends were 5 bases for V and 3 bases for J; bases not matched to a gene: 3. The CDR3 is made up of 15 amino acids. The germline gives CDR1 MDHEN, CDR2 SYDVKM. The CDR3 here is CASSVGTSGKETQYF. The CDR3 DNA sequence: TGTGCCAGCAGTGTCGGGACTAGCGGGAAAGAGACCCAGTACTTC.

This clonotype turned up a few times. V gene TRBV28 combines with J gene TRBJ1-1; D gene ambiguous. This CDR3 region has 12 residues. CDR1 is MDHEN and CDR2 is SYDVKM in the germline V gene. Trimming took 8 bases from V and 1 from J, leaving 8 bases between them. CDR3 in amino acids: CASHDKNTEAFF. The CDR3 bases are TGTGCCAGCCACGACAAGAACACTGAAGCTTTCTTT. Full variable domain (missing parts from reference TRBV28 and TRBJ1-1): DVKVTQSSRYLVKRTGEKVFLECVQDMDHENMFWYRQDPGLGLRLIYFSYDVKMKEKGDIPEGYSVSREKKERFSLILESASTNQTSMYLCASHDKNTEAFFGQGTRLTVV.

The chain has TRBV27 and TRBJ2-2; no clear D gene. The CDR3 spans 14 residues. Trimming stripped 6 bases from V and 7 bases from J, with 15 bases between. Germline CDR1 is MNHEY and CDR2 is SMNVEV (reference sequence). CDR3 nucleotide sequence: TGTGCCAGCAGCTCTTACCGGGCCGACGGGGAGCTGTTTTTT. As protein: CASSSYRADGELFF.

The gene calls are TRBV28 and TRBJ2-6; either TRBD1 or TRBD2 may fit D (5 bases each). CDR3 length: 16 amino acids. Between the trimmed V and J ends, which lost 6 bases and 5 bases, there was a span of 17 bases. Germline-derived CDR1 and CDR2 are MDHEN and SYDVKM. The CDR3 here is CASSSLGDRRANVLTF. For the CDR3, the DNA is TGTGCCAGCAGCTCACTGGGGGATAGGAGGGCCAACGTCCTGACTTTC.

This clonotype was counted ten times or more. The chain carries TRBV6-5 and TRBJ2-1; perhaps D is TRBD1 or TRBD2 (5 bases each). This CDR3 region has 17 residues. V gave up 0 bases and J gave up 6 bases, with 18 bases separating them. Looked up from germline, CDR1 is MNHEY and CDR2 is SVGAGI. CDR3 nucleotide sequence: TGTGCCAGCAGTTACTCGGGTTTGGGGGTGTCGGTCAATGAGCAGTTCTTC. Protein product: CASSYSGLGVSVNEQFF.

In its sample, this clonotype was seen a few times. The chain couples TRBV20-1 to TRBJ2-2; 8 bases match TRBD1. CDR1 DFQATT and CDR2 SNEGSKA come from the germline V gene (reference sequence). This CDR3 is 15 amino acids long. The junction had 9 bases not matched to a gene; V was cut back by 6 bases and J by 3 bases. The CDR3 is CSAMKTGVDTGELFF. CDR3 nucleotide sequence: TGCAGTGCCATGAAGACAGGGGTCGACACCGGGGAGCTGTTTTTT.

This clonotype was seen only a few times. The V gene is TRBV6-1, the J gene TRBJ2-7, with 10 nucleotides matching TRBD2. With V trimmed by 6 bases and J by 6 bases, 8 bases remained unmatched. This CDR3 has 14 residues. Per germline, CDR1 MNHNS and CDR2 SASEGT. The CDR3 here is CASRVAGGSVEQYF. The DNA for the CDR3 is TGTGCCAGCAGAGTAGCGGGAGGCTCGGTCGAGCAGTACTTC.

This clonotype has just a few counts. CDR3 sequence (DNA): TGTGCCAGCAGCGGGGGACAGGGAATTGGAGATACGCAGTATTTT. Residues: CASSGGQGIGDTQYF. The V gene is TRBV9, the J gene TRBJ2-3; 9 nucleotides match TRBD1. The CDR3 contains 15 residues. Trimming removed 3 bases from V and 5 bases from J; junction bases left unmatched: 7. In germline, CDR1 is SGDLS, CDR2 YYNGEE. The whole variable domain, remainder taken from reference TRBV9 and TRBJ2-3, is DSGVTQTPKHLITATGQRVTLRCSPRSGDLSVYWYQQSLDQGLQFLIQYYNGEERAKGNILERFSAQQFPDLHSELNLSSLELGDSALYFCASSGGQGIGDTQYFGPGTRLTVL.

This clonotype was found many times. The chain has TRBV5-1 and TRBJ1-1, with D perhaps TRBD1 (5 bases). CDR3 length: 17 residues. Germline CDR1 SGHRS, CDR2 YFSETQ. V was pared by 0 bases and J by 1 base, with 16 bases between. The CDR3 spells CASSLDSPGRSNTEAFF. Written as DNA, the CDR3 is TGCGCCAGCAGCTTGGATTCCCCGGGACGGTCGAACACTGAAGCTTTCTTT.

This clonotype has just a few counts. The V call is TRBV5-1, the J call TRBJ2-3; 7 nucleotides match TRBD1. The CDR3 spans 15 residues. The V gene end was trimmed by 9 bases and the J gene end by 4 bases; junction bases not matched to a gene: 14. Looked up from germline, CDR1 is SGHRS and CDR2 is YFSETQ. CDR3 bases: TGCGCCACCTCATTACAGGGGACCAGCGCAGATACGCAGTATTTT. Protein sequence: CATSLQGTSADTQYF.

The chain combines TRBV6-6 with TRBJ2-1; TRBD2 agrees at 12 bases. The CDR3 totals 12 residues. Germline CDR1 and CDR2: MNHNY and SVGAGI (reference sequence). With 2 bases clipped from V and 13 bases from J, the junction kept 0 bases outside the gene matches. The CDR3 bases are TGTGCCAGCAGTTACGGACTAGCGGGACAGTTCTTC. Translation: CASSYGLAGQFF.

There are many counts of this clonotype. V gene TRBV3-1 combines with J gene TRBJ2-2; 8 bases fit TRBD1. Germline-derived CDR1 and CDR2 are LGHDT and YNNKEL (reference sequence). The CDR3 contains 14 residues. V dropped 1 base and J dropped 6; count of bases not matched to a gene: 1. The DNA of the CDR3 is TGTGCCAGCAGCCAAGTCAGGGGGCCCGGGGAGCTGTTTTTT. Translated: CASSQVRGPGELFF.

The table lists this clonotype with a few counts. This chain connects TRBV5-4 to TRBJ1-1, with TRBD1 identical over 9 bases. The length of the CDR3 is 16 residues. V trimming: 2 bases; J trimming: 2 bases; junction bases outside the gene matches: 7. The germline V gene encodes CDR1 SGHNT and CDR2 YYREEE (reference sequence). Written as DNA, the CDR3 is TGTGCCAGCAGCTTACCCCCGGGACAGGGAAACACTGAAGCTTTCTTT. Protein sequence: CASSLPPGQGNTEAFF.

This clonotype was detected only a few times. The CDR3 reads CSARLADTGELFF. As DNA, the CDR3 is TGCAGCGCCAGACTAGCGGACACCGGGGAGCTGTTTTTT. The chain uses TRBV29-1 and TRBJ2-2, with 9 bases fitting TRBD2. CDR1 is SQVTM, CDR2 ANQGSEA, per germline. Unmatched junction bases numbered 3, after V lost 7 bases and J lost 3 bases. The CDR3 runs to 13 residues.

The chain employs TRBV7-2 and TRBJ2-3; 8 nucleotides agree with TRBD2. There are 21 residues in the CDR3. J lost 0 bases, V lost 0 bases, and 17 bases had no gene match. The V gene's germline CDR1 is SGHTA and CDR2 FQGNSA. CDR3 nucleotides: TGTGCCAGCAGCTTAGCATTGGGGCTAGCGGGCGGGACCTCTAGCACAGATACGCAGTATTTT. Translating it yields CASSLALGLAGGTSSTDTQYF.

The CDR3 reads CASSFGYSGGEAFF. The CDR3 DNA sequence: TGTGCCAGCAGTTTCGGCTATTCGGGAGGTGAAGCTTTCTTT. The rearrangement links TRBV12-3 or TRBV12-4 to TRBJ1-1; D is ambiguous. V lost 3 bases and J lost 7, with 15 bases in between. This CDR3 is 14 amino acids long.